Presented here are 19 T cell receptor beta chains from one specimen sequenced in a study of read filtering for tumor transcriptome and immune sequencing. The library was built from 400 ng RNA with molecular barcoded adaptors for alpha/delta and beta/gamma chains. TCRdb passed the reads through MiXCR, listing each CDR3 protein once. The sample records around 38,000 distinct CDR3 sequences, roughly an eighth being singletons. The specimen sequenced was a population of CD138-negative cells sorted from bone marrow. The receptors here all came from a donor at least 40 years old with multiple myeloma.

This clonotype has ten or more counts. CDR3 sequence: CASSLISEAFF. The CDR3 nucleotides read TGTGCCAGCAGCTTGATTTCTGAAGCTTTCTTT. The rearrangement uses TRBV7-8 and TRBJ1-1; no clear D. Germline loops: CDR1 SGHVS, CDR2 FQNEAQ. V gave up 3 bases and J gave up 6 bases, with 5 bases separating them. The CDR3 consists of 11 residues.

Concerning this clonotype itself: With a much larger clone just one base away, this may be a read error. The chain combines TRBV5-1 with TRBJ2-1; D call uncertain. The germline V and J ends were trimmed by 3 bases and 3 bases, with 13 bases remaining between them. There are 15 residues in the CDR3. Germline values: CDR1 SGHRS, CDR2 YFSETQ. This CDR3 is CASSSGPMNYNEQFF. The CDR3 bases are TGCGCCAGCAGCTCTGGCCCCATGAACTACAATGAGCAGTTCTTC.

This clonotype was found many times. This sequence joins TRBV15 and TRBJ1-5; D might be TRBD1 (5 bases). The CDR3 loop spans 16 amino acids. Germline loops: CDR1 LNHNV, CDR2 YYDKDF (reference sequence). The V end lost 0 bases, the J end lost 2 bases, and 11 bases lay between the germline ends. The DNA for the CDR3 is TGTGCCACCAGCAGAGATCAGGGAGATGGCAATCAGCCCCAGCATTTT. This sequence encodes CATSRDQGDGNQPQHF. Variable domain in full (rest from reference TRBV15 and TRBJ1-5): DAMVIQNPRYQVTQFGKPVTLSCSQTLNHNVMYWYQQKSSQAPKLLFHYYDKDFNNEADTPDNFQSRRPNTSFCFLDIRSPGLGDTAMYLCATSRDQGDGNQPQHFGDGTRLSIL.

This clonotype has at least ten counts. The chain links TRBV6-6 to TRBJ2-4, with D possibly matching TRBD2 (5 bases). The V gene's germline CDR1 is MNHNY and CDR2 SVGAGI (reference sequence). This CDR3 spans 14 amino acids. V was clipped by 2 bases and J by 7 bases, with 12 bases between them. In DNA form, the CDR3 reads TGTGCCAGCAGTTACGGTCCGGGGAACAACATTCAGTACTTC. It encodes CASSYGPGNNIQYF.

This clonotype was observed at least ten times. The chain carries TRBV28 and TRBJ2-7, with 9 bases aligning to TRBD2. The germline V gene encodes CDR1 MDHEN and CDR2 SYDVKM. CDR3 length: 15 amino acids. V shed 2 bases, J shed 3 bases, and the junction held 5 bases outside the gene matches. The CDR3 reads CASSLVGTSLYEQYF. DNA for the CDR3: TGTGCCAGCAGTTTAGTGGGGACTAGCCTCTACGAGCAGTACTTC. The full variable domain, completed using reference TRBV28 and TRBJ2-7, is DVKVTQSSRYLVKRTGEKVFLECVQDMDHENMFWYRQDPGLGLRLIYFSYDVKMKEKGDIPEGYSVSREKKERFSLILESASTNQTSMYLCASSLVGTSLYEQYFGPGTRLTVT.

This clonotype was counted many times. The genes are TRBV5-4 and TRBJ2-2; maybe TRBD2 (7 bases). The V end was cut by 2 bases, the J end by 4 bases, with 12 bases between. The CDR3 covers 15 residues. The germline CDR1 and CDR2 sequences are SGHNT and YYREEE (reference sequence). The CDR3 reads CASSLNREGTGELFF. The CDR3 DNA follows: TGTGCCAGCAGCTTAAACAGGGAGGGCACCGGGGAGCTGTTTTTT.

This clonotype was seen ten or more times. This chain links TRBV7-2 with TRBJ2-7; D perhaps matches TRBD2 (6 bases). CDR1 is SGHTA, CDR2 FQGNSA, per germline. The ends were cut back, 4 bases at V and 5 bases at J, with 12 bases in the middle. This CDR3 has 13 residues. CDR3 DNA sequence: TGTGCCAGCAGCTCCCTCCGGGGGAACGAGCAGTACTTC. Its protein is CASSSLRGNEQYF.

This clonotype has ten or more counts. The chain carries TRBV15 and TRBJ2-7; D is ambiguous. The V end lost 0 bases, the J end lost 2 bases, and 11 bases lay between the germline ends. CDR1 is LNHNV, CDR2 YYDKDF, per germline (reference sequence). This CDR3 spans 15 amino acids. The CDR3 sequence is CATSREGTQAYEQYF. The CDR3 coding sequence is TGTGCCACCAGCAGAGAGGGCACCCAGGCCTACGAGCAGTACTTC. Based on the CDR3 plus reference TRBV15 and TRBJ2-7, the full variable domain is DAMVIQNPRYQVTQFGKPVTLSCSQTLNHNVMYWYQQKSSQAPKLLFHYYDKDFNNEADTPDNFQSRRPNTSFCFLDIRSPGLGDTAMYLCATSREGTQAYEQYFGPGTRLTVT.

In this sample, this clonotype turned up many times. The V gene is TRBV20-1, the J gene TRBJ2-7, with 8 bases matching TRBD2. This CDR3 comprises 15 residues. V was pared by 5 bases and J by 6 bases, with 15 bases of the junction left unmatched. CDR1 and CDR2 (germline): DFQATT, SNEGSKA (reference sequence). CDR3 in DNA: TGCAGTGCTGACCTGAGCGGGAGAAGTAACGTCGAGCAGTACTTC. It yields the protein CSADLSGRSNVEQYF.

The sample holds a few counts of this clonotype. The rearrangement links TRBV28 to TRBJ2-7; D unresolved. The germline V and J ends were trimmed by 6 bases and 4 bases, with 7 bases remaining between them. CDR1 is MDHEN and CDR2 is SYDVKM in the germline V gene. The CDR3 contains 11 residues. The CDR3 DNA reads TGTGCCAGCAGCCAGACTTACGAGCAGTACTTC. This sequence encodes CASSQTYEQYF.

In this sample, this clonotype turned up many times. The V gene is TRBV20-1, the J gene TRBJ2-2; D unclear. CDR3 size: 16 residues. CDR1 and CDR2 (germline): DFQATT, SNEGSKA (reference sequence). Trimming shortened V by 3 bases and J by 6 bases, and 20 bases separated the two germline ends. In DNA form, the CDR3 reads TGCAGTGCTAGTTATCCGCTTACATTTGCGGCCGGGGAGCTGTTTTTT. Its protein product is CSASYPLTFAAGELFF.

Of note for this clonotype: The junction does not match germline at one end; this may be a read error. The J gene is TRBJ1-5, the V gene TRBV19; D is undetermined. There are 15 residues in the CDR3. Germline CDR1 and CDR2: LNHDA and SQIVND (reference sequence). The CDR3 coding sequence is TGTGCCAGTAATGGGGTAGCAGCCAGCAGTCAGCCCCAGCATTTT. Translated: CASNGVAASSQPQHF.

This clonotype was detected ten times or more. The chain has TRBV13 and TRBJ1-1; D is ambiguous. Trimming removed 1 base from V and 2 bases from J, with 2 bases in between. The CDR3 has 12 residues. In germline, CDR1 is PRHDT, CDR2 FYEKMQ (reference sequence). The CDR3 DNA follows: TGTGCCAGCAGCTTAGATAACACTGAAGCTTTCTTT. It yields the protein CASSLDNTEAFF.

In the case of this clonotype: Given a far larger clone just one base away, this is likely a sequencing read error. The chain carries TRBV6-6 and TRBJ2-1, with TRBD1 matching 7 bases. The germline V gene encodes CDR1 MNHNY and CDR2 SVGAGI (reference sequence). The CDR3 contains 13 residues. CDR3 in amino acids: CASSYAAGTEVLF. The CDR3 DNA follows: TGTGCCAGCAGTTACGCCGCCGGGACAGAGGTGCTCTTC.

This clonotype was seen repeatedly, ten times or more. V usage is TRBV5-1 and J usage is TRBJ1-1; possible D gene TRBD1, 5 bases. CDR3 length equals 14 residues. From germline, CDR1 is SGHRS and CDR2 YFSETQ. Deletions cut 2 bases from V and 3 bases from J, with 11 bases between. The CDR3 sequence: CASSFQGFDTEAFF. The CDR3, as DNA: TGCGCCAGCAGCTTTCAGGGCTTTGACACTGAAGCTTTCTTT.

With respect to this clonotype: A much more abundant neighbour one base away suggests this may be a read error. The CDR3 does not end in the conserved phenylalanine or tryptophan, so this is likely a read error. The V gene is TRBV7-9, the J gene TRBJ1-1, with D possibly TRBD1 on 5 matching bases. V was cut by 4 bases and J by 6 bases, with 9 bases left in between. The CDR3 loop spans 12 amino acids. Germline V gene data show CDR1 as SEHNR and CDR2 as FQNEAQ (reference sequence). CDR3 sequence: CASSSRGSEAFS. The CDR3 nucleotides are TGTGCCAGCAGCTCGAGGGGATCTGAAGCTTTCTCT.

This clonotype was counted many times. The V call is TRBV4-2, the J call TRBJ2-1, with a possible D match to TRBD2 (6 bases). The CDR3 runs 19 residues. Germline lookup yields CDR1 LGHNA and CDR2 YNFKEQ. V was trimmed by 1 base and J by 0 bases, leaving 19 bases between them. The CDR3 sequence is CASSQGISPAGSSYNEQFF. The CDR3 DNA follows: TGTGCCAGCAGCCAAGGAATCTCTCCGGCCGGGAGCTCCTACAATGAGCAGTTCTTC.

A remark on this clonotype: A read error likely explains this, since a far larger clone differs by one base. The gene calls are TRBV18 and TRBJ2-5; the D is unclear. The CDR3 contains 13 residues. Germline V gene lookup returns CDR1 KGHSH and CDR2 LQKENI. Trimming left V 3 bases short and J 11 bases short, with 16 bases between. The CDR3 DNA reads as TGTGCCAGCTCACCGAACGGATACAATGAGCAGTACTTC. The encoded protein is CASSPNGYNEQYF.

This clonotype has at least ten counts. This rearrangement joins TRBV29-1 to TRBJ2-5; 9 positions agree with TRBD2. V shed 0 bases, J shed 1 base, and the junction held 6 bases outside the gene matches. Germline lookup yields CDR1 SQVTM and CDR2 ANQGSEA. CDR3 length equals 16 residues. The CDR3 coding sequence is TGCAGCGTTGAAGATGCTAGCGGGATGGGCCAAGAGACCCAGTACTTC. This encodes CSVEDASGMGQETQYF. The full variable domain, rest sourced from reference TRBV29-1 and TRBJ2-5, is SAVISQKPSRDICQRGTSLTIQCQVDSQVTMMFWYRQQPGQSLTLIATANQGSEATYESGFVIDKFPISRPNLTFSTLTVSNMSPEDSSIYLCSVEDASGMGQETQYFGPGTRLLVL.